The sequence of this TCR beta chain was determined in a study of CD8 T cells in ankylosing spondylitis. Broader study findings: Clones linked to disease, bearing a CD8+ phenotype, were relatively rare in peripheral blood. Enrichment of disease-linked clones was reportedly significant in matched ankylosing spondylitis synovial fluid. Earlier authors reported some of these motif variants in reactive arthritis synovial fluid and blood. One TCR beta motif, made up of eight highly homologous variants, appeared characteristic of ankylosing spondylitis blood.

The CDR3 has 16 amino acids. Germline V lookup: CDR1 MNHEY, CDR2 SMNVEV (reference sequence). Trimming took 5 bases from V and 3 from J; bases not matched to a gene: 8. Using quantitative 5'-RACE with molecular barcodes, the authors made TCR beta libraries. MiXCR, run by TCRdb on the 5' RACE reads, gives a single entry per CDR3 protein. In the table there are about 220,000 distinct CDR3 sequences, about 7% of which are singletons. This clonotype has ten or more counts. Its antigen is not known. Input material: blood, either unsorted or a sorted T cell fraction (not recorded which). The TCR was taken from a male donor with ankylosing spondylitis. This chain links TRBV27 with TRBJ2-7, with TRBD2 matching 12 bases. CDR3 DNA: TGTGCCAGCAGTCCGACTAGCGGGAGTCCTAGCTACGAGCAGTACTTC. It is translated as CASSPTSGSPSYEQYF.